Shown below are 28 T cell receptor beta chains from a single sample sequenced in a study of T cells in Graves' hyperthyroidism and ophthalmopathy. RNA transcripts gave rise to amplified TCR beta CDR3 regions. A set of HTBI primers served as the primers for a first-round RT-PCR of the TCR CDR3. TCRdb independently ran MiXCR on the multiplex PCR reads; one entry per CDR3 protein. The sample records some 550,000 distinct CDR3 sequences, around 15% being singletons. The sample taken for sequencing was blood. The receptors come from a woman aged 40 to 55 with Graves' ophthalmopathy.

This clonotype was observed many times. The chain combines TRBV29-1 with TRBJ1-2; 9 nucleotides match TRBD1. Germline values: CDR1 SQVTM, CDR2 ANQGSEA. The CDR3 is 15 amino acids. The J segment lost 6 bases and the V segment lost 4 bases, leaving 12 bases of the junction unmatched. The CDR3 spells CSVGGDREGTDGYTF. The CDR3 DNA reads as TGCAGCGTTGGGGGGGACAGGGAAGGCACCGATGGCTACACCTTC.

This clonotype has a handful of counts. This chain uses TRBV6-5 with TRBJ2-5, with 11 bases matching TRBD2. From germline, CDR1 is MNHEY and CDR2 SVGAGI. This CDR3 is built from 15 residues. V was clipped by 0 bases and J by 13 bases; unmatched bases: 10. The CDR3 is CASSYSRLAGGTLYF. DNA of the CDR3: TGTGCCAGCAGTTACTCAAGATTAGCGGGAGGGACTCTGTACTTC.

Many counts were recorded for this clonotype. The chain uses TRBV12-3 or TRBV12-4 and TRBJ2-7; 7 bases align to TRBD1. Trimming at V came to 5 bases and at J to 3 bases, leaving 10 bases not matched to a gene. This CDR3 comprises 15 residues. The CDR3 reads CASSPEGQRFYEQYF. CDR3 sequence (DNA): TGTGCCAGCAGTCCCGAGGGACAGCGGTTCTACGAGCAGTACTTC.

This chain connects TRBV29-1 to TRBJ2-3, with TRBD1 identical over 10 bases. Germline V gene lookup returns CDR1 SQVTM and CDR2 ANQGSEA. The CDR3 runs 13 residues. Trimming cost V 7 bases and J 4 bases; bases outside gene matches: 5. CDR3 in amino acids: CSAGGQGSDTQYF. The CDR3 bases are TGCAGCGCTGGGGGACAGGGGTCAGATACGCAGTATTTT.

This clonotype was recorded once. A much larger clone lies a single base off, so this may be a read error. This chain uses TRBV5-1 with TRBJ2-3, with 12 bases fitting TRBD2. The V segment lost 7 bases and the J segment 5 bases; nucleotides outside the gene matches: 17. The CDR3 runs 18 residues. Germline V CDR1 and CDR2: SGHRS, YFSETQ. The CDR3 here is CASCKTIPSGRAEDTQYF. CDR3 in DNA: TGCGCCAGCTGCAAGACTATCCCTAGCGGGAGGGCCGAAGATACGCAGTATTTT.

The rearrangement links TRBV10-3 to TRBJ2-7, with a possible D match to TRBD1 (6 bases). The germline CDR1 and CDR2 sequences are ENHRY and SYGVKD. The ends were cut back, 2 bases at V and 10 bases at J, with 15 bases in the middle. The CDR3 has 13 residues. In nucleotides, the CDR3 is TGTGCCATCAGTGAGCCAGGACAGCCTGAACAGTACTTC. This translates into CAISEPGQPEQYF.

The gene calls are TRBV6-2 or TRBV6-3 and TRBJ1-4, with D unclear. V shed 3 bases and J shed 3 bases, with 11 bases lying between them. Per the germline V gene, CDR1 is MNHEY and CDR2 is SVGEGT. The CDR3 extends over 15 amino acids. CDR3 nucleotides: TGTGCCAGCAGTTATCATCCAGTGGCTAATGAAAAACTGTTTTTT. Translation: CASSYHPVANEKLFF.

The gene calls are TRBV25-1 and TRBJ1-4; 7 bases are shared with TRBD1. This CDR3 has 14 residues. V lost 7 bases and J lost 5; bases outside the gene matches: 7. Germline V gene data show CDR1 as MGHDK and CDR2 as SYGVNS. CDR3 loop: CASKETGMNEKLFF. DNA for the CDR3: TGTGCCAGCAAAGAGACAGGGATGAATGAAAAACTGTTTTTT.

The genes are TRBV20-1 and TRBJ1-6, with D tentatively TRBD1 (6 bases). The CDR3 loop spans 15 amino acids. The V end lost 5 bases, the J end lost 6 bases, and 17 bases lay between the germline ends. Per the germline V gene, CDR1 is DFQATT and CDR2 is SNEGSKA (reference sequence). The CDR3 spells CSAPTSGGRNSPLHF. DNA of the CDR3: TGCAGTGCTCCTACTTCCGGGGGCCGTAATTCACCCCTCCACTTT.

The chain carries TRBV7-9 and TRBJ2-7, with unresolved D. V lost 2 bases and J lost 6, with 5 bases in between. The length of the CDR3 is 11 residues. Germline CDR1 SEHNR, CDR2 FQNEAQ (reference sequence). CDR3 in DNA: TGTGCCAGCAGCTTATTCGGCGAGCAGTACTTC. This translates into CASSLFGEQYF.

The table lists this clonotype with many counts. The rearrangement uses TRBV3-1 and TRBJ2-3; no reliable D call. V lost 1 base to trimming and J lost 10 bases, with 15 bases between them. The CDR3 is 14 amino acids. Germline V gene lookup returns CDR1 LGHDT and CDR2 YNNKEL (reference sequence). As DNA, the CDR3 is TGTGCCAGCAGCCAAGTCCAACGTGGTCTCTCGCAGTATTTT. Translating it yields CASSQVQRGLSQYF.

This clonotype was detected a few times. The chain carries TRBV3-1 and TRBJ2-7, with D uncertain. With 0 bases removed from V and 3 bases from J, the gap between germline ends came to 12 bases. Per the germline V gene, CDR1 is LGHDT and CDR2 is YNNKEL (reference sequence). The CDR3 is made up of 15 amino acids. Here the CDR3 DNA reads TGTGCCAGCAGCCAAGATATCCGGTCCCACTACGAGCAGTACTTC. Its translation: CASSQDIRSHYEQYF.

This clonotype was seen ten or more times. The V gene is TRBV6-1, the J gene TRBJ2-3; no firm D call. Trimming took off 4 bases at V and 6 bases at J, with 14 bases between the two ends. Germline V lookup: CDR1 MNHNS, CDR2 SASEGT. The CDR3 totals 14 residues. CDR3 region: CASSAALHADTQYF. CDR3 sequence (DNA): TGTGCCAGCAGTGCGGCCCTCCACGCGGATACGCAGTATTTT.

This clonotype was seen repeatedly, ten times or more. The V gene is TRBV30, the J gene TRBJ2-1, with a weak D call TRBD1 (5 bases). The CDR3 spans 13 residues. Trimming cost V 4 bases and J 5 bases, with 12 bases left between them. Germline CDR1 is GTSNPN and CDR2 is SVGIG (reference sequence). CDR3 protein: CAWNWGPNNEQFF. DNA for the CDR3: TGTGCCTGGAATTGGGGCCCAAACAATGAGCAGTTCTTC. Complete variable domain (other parts from reference TRBV30 and TRBJ2-1): SQTIHQWPATLVQPVGSPLSLECTVEGTSNPNLYWYRQAAGRGLQLLFYSVGIGQISSEVPQNLSASRPQDRQFILSSKKLLLSDSGFYLCAWNWGPNNEQFFGPGTRLTVL.

This clonotype was seen repeatedly, ten times or more. This chain connects TRBV30 to TRBJ2-3, with a weak D call TRBD2 (6 bases). The germline CDR1 and CDR2 sequences are GTSNPN and SVGIG (reference sequence). V was clipped by 4 bases and J by 6 bases, with 11 bases between them. The CDR3 totals 12 residues. CDR3 residues: CAWKGGVDTQYF. In DNA, the CDR3 is TGTGCCTGGAAAGGCGGGGTTGATACGCAGTATTTT.

This sequence joins TRBV6-1 and TRBJ1-6; D not resolved. The CDR3 loop spans 15 amino acids. CDR1 is MNHNS and CDR2 is SASEGT in the germline V gene. V gave up 7 bases and J gave up 10 bases, with 20 bases separating them. The CDR3 loop is CASTEIGPGESPLHF. The CDR3 DNA follows: TGTGCCAGCACCGAGATAGGGCCAGGAGAGTCACCCCTCCACTTT.

This clonotype was recorded at least ten times. The rearrangement uses TRBV13 and TRBJ2-7; D possibly corresponds to TRBD2 (6 bases). CDR1 PRHDT and CDR2 FYEKMQ come from the germline V gene (reference sequence). CDR3 length: 14 residues. V lost 1 base, J lost 3 bases, and 10 bases lay in between. The CDR3 DNA reads TGTGCCAGCAGCTTAGTCGGGGGTGACTACGAGCAGTACTTC. Its translation: CASSLVGGDYEQYF.

CDR3 protein: CASSFLPGQLYYGYTF. As DNA, the CDR3 is TGTGCCAGCAGCTTCTTACCGGGACAGTTATACTATGGCTACACCTTC. The chain employs TRBV5-5 and TRBJ1-2; TRBD1 matches 7 bases. There are 16 residues in the CDR3. From germline, CDR1 is SGHKS and CDR2 YYEKEE (reference sequence). The V and J ends lost 2 bases and 3 bases, in that order; junction bases with no gene match: 10.

This clonotype has only a few counts. V usage is TRBV6-1 and J usage is TRBJ2-1, with 10 nucleotides matching TRBD1. The CDR3 has 18 amino acids. V gave up 9 bases and J gave up 0 bases; unmatched junction bases: 14. The germline V gene has CDR1 MNHNS and CDR2 SASEGT. CDR3 in DNA: TGTGCCAGTAGACAGGGGGCGGGTTTACCAAGCTCCTACAATGAGCAGTTCTTC. It encodes CASRQGAGLPSSYNEQFF.

The CDR3 DNA reads TGTGCCAGCAGTCTTCCCCTGGTTAGCAATCAGCCCCAGCATTTT. This codes for CASSLPLVSNQPQHF. The rearrangement uses TRBV28 and TRBJ1-5; no firm D call. The CDR3 is 15 amino acids. The ends were cut back, 5 bases at V and 0 bases at J, with 11 bases in the middle. CDR1 MDHEN and CDR2 SYDVKM come from the germline V gene. The full variable domain, its missing parts supplied by reference TRBV28 and TRBJ1-5, is DVKVTQSSRYLVKRTGEKVFLECVQDMDHENMFWYRQDPGLGLRLIYFSYDVKMKEKGDIPEGYSVSREKKERFSLILESASTNQTSMYLCASSLPLVSNQPQHFGDGTRLSIL.

There are many counts of this clonotype. The rearrangement links TRBV6-1 to TRBJ2-7; D may be TRBD1 or TRBD2 (6 bases each). Per the germline V gene, CDR1 is MNHNS and CDR2 is SASEGT. The CDR3 loop spans 15 amino acids. V lost 5 bases to trimming and J lost 6 bases, with 20 bases between them. The CDR3 sequence: CASSRDRGTHREQYF. For the CDR3, the DNA is TGTGCCAGCAGTCGTGATAGGGGGACTCACCGCGAGCAGTACTTC.

At least ten counts were recorded for this clonotype. This sequence joins TRBV2 and TRBJ2-1, with 15 nucleotides matching TRBD2. CDR1 and CDR2 from the germline V gene are SNHLY and FYNNEI. CDR3 length: 19 residues. Trimming took 4 bases from V and 8 from J; bases not matched to a gene: 15. The CDR3 DNA is TGTGCCAGCAGTGCAGGGCTCAGAGCGTGGACTAGCGGGGGGGATGAGCAGTTCTTC. Its translation: CASSAGLRAWTSGGDEQFF.

This clonotype occurred many times. V and J are TRBV20-1 and TRBJ2-1; 8 positions agree with TRBD2. The V gene's germline CDR1 is DFQATT and CDR2 SNEGSKA (reference sequence). This CDR3 has 19 residues. The trim removed 0 bases at V and 5 bases at J, leaving 18 bases unmatched. The CDR3 here is CSARDSRLAGSRFNNEQFF. The CDR3 DNA sequence: TGCAGTGCTAGAGATTCCCGATTAGCGGGGTCCCGCTTTAACAATGAGCAGTTCTTC.

This chain links TRBV6-5 with TRBJ2-7; 8 bases are shared with TRBD1. V lost 4 bases and J lost 1; bases outside the gene matches: 9. The germline gives CDR1 MNHEY, CDR2 SVGAGI. This CDR3 has 16 amino acids. CDR3 region: CASSSPRDRSSYEQYF. CDR3 nucleotide sequence: TGTGCCAGCAGTTCCCCTCGGGACAGGTCTTCCTACGAGCAGTACTTC.

The chain links TRBV13 to TRBJ2-1; no definite D call. Trimming shortened V by 11 bases and J by 6 bases, and 14 bases separated the two germline ends. The germline V gene has CDR1 PRHDT and CDR2 FYEKMQ (reference sequence). The CDR3 sequence is 12 residues long. The CDR3 here is CASGPPSNEQFF. CDR3 in DNA: TGTGCCTCCGGCCCGCCTAGCAATGAGCAGTTCTTC.

There are many counts of this clonotype. The gene calls are TRBV5-1 and TRBJ2-7; TRBD1 matches at 10 bases. Germline loops: CDR1 SGHRS, CDR2 YFSETQ. J gave up 2 bases and V 7 bases, and 9 bases lay outside the gene matches. There are 15 residues in the CDR3. The CDR3 protein is CASARDGQGAYEQYF. In nucleotides, the CDR3 is TGCGCCAGCGCCAGGGATGGACAGGGGGCCTACGAGCAGTACTTC.

This clonotype was seen only a few times. The V gene is TRBV6-5, the J gene TRBJ1-3, with D unresolved. CDR1 is MNHEY, CDR2 SVGAGI, per germline. The CDR3 loop spans 14 amino acids. Trimming pared 2 bases from V and 8 bases from J, leaving 13 bases between. CDR3 region: CASSYPQLKDTIYF. The CDR3 nucleotides are TGTGCCAGCAGTTACCCCCAACTAAAAGACACCATATATTTT.

This clonotype turned up a few times. The CDR3 here is CSARDLKGYEQYF. The CDR3 bases are TGCAGTGCTAGAGATCTCAAGGGCTACGAGCAGTACTTC. The chain employs TRBV20-1 and TRBJ2-7; D is unclear. CDR3 length equals 13 residues. Germline V CDR1 and CDR2: DFQATT, SNEGSKA (reference sequence). The ends were cut back, 0 bases at V and 3 bases at J, with 9 bases in the middle.